The 5 T cell receptor beta chains given below trace back to one sample, sequenced in a study of identical twins. TCRdb independently ran MiXCR on the 5' RACE reads; one entry per CDR3 protein. The sample yields about 690,000 distinct CDR3 sequences, around 6% seen once. The sample taken for sequencing was naive T cells sorted from blood. These receptors originate from a man younger than 35 in good health.

At least ten counts were recorded for this clonotype. V is TRBV5-5 and J is TRBJ2-5; the D is unclear. This CDR3 spans 13 amino acids. Trimming stripped 2 bases from V and 5 bases from J, with 10 bases between. Germline V lookup: CDR1 SGHKS, CDR2 YYEKEE (reference sequence). CDR3 protein: CASSLNRAETQYF. CDR3 nucleotides: TGTGCCAGCAGCTTAAACAGAGCCGAGACCCAGTACTTC.

The chain couples TRBV5-5 to TRBJ2-3, with D uncertain. The CDR3 covers 16 residues. Per the germline V gene, CDR1 is SGHKS and CDR2 is YYEKEE (reference sequence). Trimming cost V 0 bases and J 1 base, with 12 bases left between them. The CDR3 loop is CASSLERPWGTDTQYF. In DNA form, the CDR3 reads TGTGCCAGCAGCTTGGAAAGGCCCTGGGGCACAGATACGCAGTATTTT.

Concerning this clonotype itself: No conserved phenylalanine or tryptophan ends this CDR3, so it is likely a read error. The chain has TRBV5-5 and TRBJ2-7; no definite D call. V lost 4 bases and J lost 7, with 12 bases in between. Germline CDR1 SGHKS, CDR2 YYEKEE (reference sequence). The CDR3 runs 12 residues. The CDR3 nucleotides are TGTGCCAGCAGCGGGCCGGAAAGAGAGCAGTACCCC. It specifies CASSGPEREQYP.

This clonotype was counted many times. At one end, the junction sequence differs from germline, possibly due to a read error. The V and J genes are TRBV7-9 and TRBJ2-3, with D unclear. CDR1 and CDR2 (germline): SEHNR, FQNEAQ (reference sequence). The CDR3 is 14 amino acids. CDR3 in DNA: TGCGCCAGCAGCTTGGTGGTTTCGGCAGATACGCAGTATTTT. Encoded protein: CASSLVVSADTQYF.

This clonotype has at least ten counts. J is TRBJ2-7 and V is TRBV4-1; 11 positions match TRBD2. The germline V gene has CDR1 MGHRA and CDR2 YSYEKL. The CDR3 sequence is 15 residues long. The V segment lost 2 bases and the J segment 4 bases; nucleotides outside the gene matches: 4. The DNA for the CDR3 is TGCGCCAGCAGCCAACAGGTAGCGGGAGGGTACGAGCAGTACGTC. Translated: CASSQQVAGGYEQYV.